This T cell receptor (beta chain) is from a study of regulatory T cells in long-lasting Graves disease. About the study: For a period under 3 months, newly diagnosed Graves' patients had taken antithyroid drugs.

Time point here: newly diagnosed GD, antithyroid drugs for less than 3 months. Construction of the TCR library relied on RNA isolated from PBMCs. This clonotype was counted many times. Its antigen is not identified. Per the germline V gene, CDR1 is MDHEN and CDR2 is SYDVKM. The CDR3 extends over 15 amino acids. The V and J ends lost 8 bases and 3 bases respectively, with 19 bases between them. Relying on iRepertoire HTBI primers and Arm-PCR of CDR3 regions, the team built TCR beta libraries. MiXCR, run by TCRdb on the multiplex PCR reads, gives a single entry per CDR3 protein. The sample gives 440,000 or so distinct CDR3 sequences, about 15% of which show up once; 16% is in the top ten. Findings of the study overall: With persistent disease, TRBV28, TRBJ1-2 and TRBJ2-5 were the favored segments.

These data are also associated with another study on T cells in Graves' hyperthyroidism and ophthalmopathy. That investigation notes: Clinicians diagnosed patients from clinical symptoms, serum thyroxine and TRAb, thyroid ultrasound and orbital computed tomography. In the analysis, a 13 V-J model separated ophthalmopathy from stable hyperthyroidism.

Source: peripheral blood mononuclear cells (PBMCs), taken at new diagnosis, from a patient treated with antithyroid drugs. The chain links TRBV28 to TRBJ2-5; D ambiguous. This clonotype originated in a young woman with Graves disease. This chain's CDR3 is CASSLLLGVEETQYF. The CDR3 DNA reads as TGTGCCAGCTCCCTACTGTTAGGAGTCGAAGAGACCCAGTACTTC.